The rows below give T cell receptor beta chains drawn from one sample of a study of cytomegalovirus exposure and HLA in healthy donors. TCRdb's table, derived via immunoSEQ multiplex PCR, lists solely in-frame clones and lacks some. The sample includes tens of thousands of clones, approximately 91% of them seen just once. The material sequenced was PBMCs. Receptors were obtained from a man in his thirties or forties in good health and CMV-seronegative. The CDR3 runs from the conserved cysteine through the conserved F or W. Fields, in order: D gene, J gene, V gene, clone size, CDR3 DNA, CDR3 protein. The D gene is left open where the match is weak. Clone size, where shown, is once, few, many, or a class for clones that have expanded.

TRBD1 TRBJ2-3 TRBV7-9 NA TGTGCCAGCAGCTCCACGGGGGGACAGGGTACAGATACGCAGTATTTT CASSSTGGQGTDTQYF
TRBD1 TRBJ1-5 TRBV6-6 NA TGTGCCAGCAGTTCCCGGACAGGGTACCATCAGCCCCAGCATTTT CASSSRTGYHQPQHF
NA TRBJ2-3 TRBV7-6 once TGTGCCAGCAGCTTAAGGACAGTAAACACAGATACGCAGTATTTT CASSLRTVNTDTQYF
NA TRBJ1-5 TRBV15 NA TGTGCCACCAGCAGAGCTACTCAGGGCTTCAATCAGCCCCAGCATTTT CATSRATQGFNQPQHF
NA TRBJ1-6 TRBV5-4 NA TGTGCCAGCAGCAGGGAACGGGGTAATTCACCCCTCCACTTT CASSRERGNSPLHF
TRBD2 TRBJ2-2 TRBV9 NA TGTGCCAGCAGCCCCCGGGGGGGGCCTAACACCGGGGAGCTGTTTTTT CASSPRGGPNTGELFF
TRBD1 TRBJ1-4 TRBV6-9 few TGTGCCAGCAGCCTTAACCGGACAGGGGCTAATGAAAAACTGTTTTTT CASSLNRTGANEKLFF
NA TRBJ1-5 TRBV6-5 NA TGTGCCAGCAGTCCTCGGGGTGTTTATCAGCCCCAGCATTTT CASSPRGVYQPQHF
NA TRBJ2-6 TRBV28 NA TGTGCCAGCAGTATCACAGCTACCTCTGGGGCCAACGTCCTGACTTTC CASSITATSGANVLTF
TRBD2 TRBJ2-7 TRBV7-8 once TGTGCCAGCAGCTCGAACTCACTAGCGGGAGGGGGCGAGCAGTACTTC CASSSNSLAGGGEQYF
TRBD2 TRBJ2-1 TRBV11-2 once TGTGCCAGCAGCCCTCAGGGACTAGCGGGGGGTGGGTTCTTC CASSPQGLAGGGFF
NA TRBJ2-3 TRBV7-8 NA TGTGCCAGCAGCTTAGATCCTAGCAACACAGATACGCAGTATTTT CASSLDPSNTDTQYF
NA TRBJ2-1 TRBV28 once TGTGCCAGCAGTTTCCCCGGTGGGCTTAACAATGAGCAGTTCTTC CASSFPGGLNNEQFF
NA TRBJ2-5 TRBV7-8 NA TGTGCCAGCAGCGGGATAATCGGGGGACCTATGAAAGAGACCCAGTACTTC CASSGIIGGPMKETQYF
NA TRBJ1-3 TRBV7-9 NA TGTGCCAGCAGCTTAGGTGCGGGCGGCTCTGGAAACACCATATATTTT CASSLGAGGSGNTIYF
TRBD1 TRBJ2-1 TRBV2 NA TGTGCCAGCAGTGGGGACAGGGCGAACAATGAGCAGTTCTTC CASSGDRANNEQFF
NA TRBJ1-6 TRBV19 NA TGTGCCAGTAGTATCAGGGATTATAATTCACCCCTCCACTTT CASSIRDYNSPLHF
NA TRBJ1-3 TRBV15 once TGTGCCACCAGCAGAGATCCTGTAGCAGGGGTAGGAAACACCATATATTTT CATSRDPVAGVGNTIYF
NA TRBJ1-2 TRBV6-6 NA TGTGCCAGCAGTTACCGTCTTTCAGCTAACTATGGCTACACCTTC CASSYRLSANYGYTF
TRBD1 TRBJ1-1 TRBV28 NA TGTGCCAGCAGCCGACAGGGTAAGAGATCTGCTTTCTTT CASSRQGKRSAFF
NA TRBJ1-5 TRBV4-1 NA TGCGCCAGCAGCCCCCCGGGGGGGTCTCAGCCCCAGCATTTT CASSPPGGSQPQHF
TRBD2 TRBJ2-1 TRBV2 NA TGTGCCAACGCCCGGACTAGCGGGTACAATGAGCAGTTCTTC CANARTSGYNEQFF
TRBD1 TRBJ1-1 TRBV18 once TGTGCCAGCCACGGGCAGGGGGACACTGAAGCTTTCTTT CASHGQGDTEAFF
NA TRBJ2-7 TRBV25-1 NA TGTGCCAGCAGACAGGGCTTCTACGAGCAGTACTTC CASRQGFYEQYF
TRBD1 TRBJ1-2 TRBV10-3 NA TGTGCCATGACAGGGGGGAGCTATGGCTACACCTTC CAMTGGSYGYTF
TRBD2 TRBJ2-1 TRBV28 NA TGTGCCAGCAGTTTAACAGCGGGAGGGCCTTATGAGCAGTTCTTC CASSLTAGGPYEQFF
TRBD1 TRBJ1-2 TRBV2 NA TGTGCCAGCAGTGCAAGGGACAGGGGATTTTATGGCTACACCTTC CASSARDRGFYGYTF
TRBD1 TRBJ2-2 TRBV29-1 NA TGCAGCGTTAAACAGGGGAAAAACACCGGGGAGCTGTTTTTT CSVKQGKNTGELFF
TRBD1 TRBJ2-1 TRBV28 NA TGTGCCAGCAGTTGGATAACTTCCGGGACAGGGAATGAGCAGTTCTTC CASSWITSGTGNEQFF
NA TRBJ2-3 TRBV29-1 NA TGCAGCGGGCGAGGGAGCTTCGTCGCAGATACGCAGTATTTT CSGRGSFVADTQYF
TRBD1 TRBJ2-3 TRBV2 NA TGTGCCAGCAGTGGGGCCGGGACAGGCACAGATACGCAGTATTTT CASSGAGTGTDTQYF
TRBD2 TRBJ2-5 TRBV5-5 once TGTGCCAGCAGCTTTGTGGCGGGGGAAGAGACCCAGTACTTC CASSFVAGEETQYF